A selection of T cell receptor beta chains follows, all from one sample in a study of control samples from healthy donors and cancer patients. The assay was immunoSEQ multiplex PCR, and TCRdb's table has in-frame clones only and misses some. Among over 150,000 clones listed, approximately 94% were seen once. Input material: blood. These receptor sequences come from a woman between 18 and 29 years old in good health. Each CDR3 is given with its conserved first and last residue. D genes are given only for firm matches. Not all rows give a size; the values are once, few, many and, for expanded clones, a class.

CDR3 protein: CASRELIAKNIQYF
CDR3 DNA: TGTGCCAGCAGGGAATTGATAGCCAAAAACATTCAGTACTTC
clone size: .
D gene: .
V gene: TRBV28
J gene: TRBJ2-4

CDR3 protein: CASSRRKGAQITNEKLFF
CDR3 DNA: TGCGCCAGCAGCCGGAGAAAAGGGGCTCAGATAACTAATGAAAAACTGTTTTTT
clone size: .
D gene: .
V gene: TRBV4-1
J gene: TRBJ1-4

CDR3 protein: CASSYLQAAGRGNIQYF
CDR3 DNA: TGTGCCAGCAGTTACTTACAAGCCGCAGGGAGGGGAAACATTCAGTACTTC
clone size: .
D gene: TRBD2
V gene: TRBV6-2/TRBV6-3
J gene: TRBJ2-4

CDR3 protein: CASSPDATATYNEQFF
CDR3 DNA: TGCGCCAGCAGCCCCGACGCGACAGCGACTTACAATGAGCAGTTCTTC
clone size: .
D gene: .
V gene: TRBV5-1
J gene: TRBJ2-1

CDR3 protein: CASSIQPGYGYTF
CDR3 DNA: TGTGCCAGCAGCATACAACCTGGATATGGCTACACCTTC
clone size: .
D gene: .
V gene: TRBV11-2
J gene: TRBJ1-2

CDR3 protein: CASSLGRAGQAKLFF
CDR3 DNA: TGTGCCAGCAGCTTGGGTCGGGCAGGGCAAGCAAAACTGTTTTTT
clone size: .
D gene: .
V gene: TRBV5-6
J gene: TRBJ1-4

CDR3 protein: CASSLIPVENTGELFF
CDR3 DNA: TGTGCCAGCAGCTTAATCCCAGTTGAGAACACCGGGGAGCTGTTTTTT
clone size: .
D gene: .
V gene: TRBV7-2
J gene: TRBJ2-2

CDR3 protein: CAISESQGSNQPQHF
CDR3 DNA: TGTGCCATCAGTGAGTCACAGGGAAGCAATCAGCCCCAGCATTTT
clone size: .
D gene: .
V gene: TRBV10-3
J gene: TRBJ1-5

CDR3 protein: CASSVSATGNTIYF
CDR3 DNA: TGTGCCAGCAGCGTATCGGCAACTGGAAACACCATATATTTT
clone size: .
D gene: .
V gene: TRBV9
J gene: TRBJ1-3

CDR3 protein: CATSLVRQEIWSPLHF
CDR3 DNA: TGTGCCACCAGCCTAGTTCGACAGGAGATCTGGTCACCCCTCCACTTT
clone size: .
D gene: .
V gene: TRBV24-1
J gene: TRBJ1-6

CDR3 protein: CASSLGGPSQPQHF
CDR3 DNA: TGTGCCAGCAGCTTAGGAGGTCCGTCTCAGCCCCAGCATTTT
clone size: .
D gene: .
V gene: TRBV11-3
J gene: TRBJ1-5

CDR3 protein: CASSSRGPGNTIYF
CDR3 DNA: TGTGCCAGCAGTTCGAGGGGACCGGGAAACACCATATATTTT
clone size: .
D gene: .
V gene: TRBV6-5
J gene: TRBJ1-3

CDR3 protein: CASRFGGRNQPQHF
CDR3 DNA: TGTGCCAGCCGCTTTGGGGGACGCAATCAGCCCCAGCATTTT
clone size: .
D gene: .
V gene: TRBV6-5
J gene: TRBJ1-5

CDR3 protein: CATSDPLAGRAGIQFF
CDR3 DNA: TGTGCCACCAGTGATCCTTTAGCCGGGAGGGCCGGAATTCAGTTCTTC
clone size: .
D gene: TRBD2
V gene: TRBV24-1
J gene: TRBJ2-1

CDR3 protein: CSASRRDQPQHF
CDR3 DNA: TGCAGTGCTAGTAGGCGGGATCAGCCCCAGCATTTT
clone size: .
D gene: .
V gene: TRBV20-1
J gene: TRBJ1-5

CDR3 protein: CASSVLEGKNIQYF
CDR3 DNA: TGTGCCAGCTCGGTACTAGAGGGCAAAAACATTCAGTACTTC
clone size: .
D gene: .
V gene: TRBV18
J gene: TRBJ2-4

CDR3 protein: CASSLAGSSYNSPLHF
CDR3 DNA: TGCGCCAGCAGCTTGGCAGGGAGCTCCTATAATTCACCCCTCCACTTT
clone size: .
D gene: .
V gene: TRBV5-1
J gene: TRBJ1-6

CDR3 protein: CASSQVSSDTYSGNTIYF
CDR3 DNA: TGCGCCAGCAGCCAAGTCTCTAGTGACACTTACTCTGGAAACACCATATATTTT
clone size: once
D gene: .
V gene: TRBV4-3
J gene: TRBJ1-3

CDR3 protein: CASSYGQGASRTQYF
CDR3 DNA: TGTGCCAGCAGTTACGGACAGGGGGCTAGTCGGACCCAGTACTTC
clone size: .
D gene: TRBD1
V gene: TRBV6-2/TRBV6-3
J gene: TRBJ2-5